Shown below are 30 T cell receptor beta chains from a single sample sequenced in a study of response to subunit inactivated influenza vaccine. TCRdb itself ran the RT-PCR reads through MiXCR, one entry per CDR3 protein. The sample holds about 540,000 distinct CDR3 sequences, 20% to 25% seen once. A further study also used this sample, focusing on T cells expressing NK-cell markers. That work contributes: Scientists made TCR beta cDNA using 5'RACE template switching with UMIs.

This specimen was CD4+ T cells sorted from PBMCs, taken 12 days after vaccination. These receptors all stem from a man aged 45 to 65 who received an inactivated influenza vaccine.

This clonotype showed up just a few times. The V gene is TRBV27, the J gene TRBJ2-2, with D unresolved. The CDR3 has 15 residues. Deletions cut 3 bases from V and 5 bases from J, with 13 bases between. Germline V lookup: CDR1 MNHEY, CDR2 SMNVEV (reference sequence). DNA for the CDR3: TGTGCCAGCAGTTTGGACCGAATCCCGACCGGGGAGCTGTTTTTT. Residues: CASSLDRIPTGELFF.

V is TRBV6-2 or TRBV6-3 and J is TRBJ1-1; D gene ambiguous. Looked up from germline, CDR1 is MNHEY and CDR2 is SVGEGT. The CDR3 spans 12 residues. Trimming stripped 5 bases from V and 1 base from J, with 5 bases between. The CDR3 loop reads CASSKRNTEAFF. In nucleotides, the CDR3 is TGTGCCAGCAGTAAAAGGAACACTGAAGCTTTCTTT.

J is TRBJ2-3 and V is TRBV20-1, with D uncertain. CDR3 length: 12 residues. The ends were cut back, 5 bases at V and 4 bases at J, with 10 bases in the middle. Germline assignment: CDR1 DFQATT and CDR2 SNEGSKA (reference sequence). The CDR3 sequence is CSAHTPPDTQYF. Written as DNA, the CDR3 is TGCAGTGCTCATACCCCCCCAGATACGCAGTATTTT.

The rearrangement joins TRBV5-5 to TRBJ2-2, with TRBD1 matching 9 bases. The CDR3 sequence is 15 residues long. Germline V gene lookup returns CDR1 SGHKS and CDR2 YYEKEE (reference sequence). J was trimmed by 5 bases and V by 3 bases; bases with no gene match: 5. The CDR3 here is CASSYTGTGTGELFF. In DNA form, the CDR3 reads TGTGCCAGCAGCTATACCGGGACAGGGACCGGGGAGCTGTTTTTT.

This clonotype was seen a handful of times. CDR3 amino acids: CASETPAGRTTNYGYTF. CDR3 DNA: TGTGCCAGCGAAACCCCGGCGGGCCGCACCACTAACTATGGCTACACCTTC. The chain carries TRBV19 and TRBJ1-2, with D uncertain. The CDR3 spans 17 residues. Trimming pared 9 bases from V and 0 bases from J, leaving 23 bases between. CDR1 is LNHDA and CDR2 is SQIVND in the germline V gene (reference sequence).

The chain employs TRBV2 and TRBJ2-7; 7 bases match TRBD1. The length of the CDR3 is 14 residues. V shed 5 bases, J shed 0 bases, and the junction held 4 bases outside the gene matches. Germline-derived CDR1 and CDR2 are SNHLY and FYNNEI. The chain's CDR3 is CASSTGVLSYEQYF. The CDR3 bases are TGTGCCAGCAGTACAGGGGTCCTCTCCTACGAGCAGTACTTC.

This clonotype was recorded a few times. The V and J genes are TRBV12-3 or TRBV12-4 and TRBJ2-1; D uncertain. The CDR3 has 14 amino acids. Deletions cut 1 base from V and 3 bases from J, with 7 bases between. DNA of the CDR3: TGTGCCAGCAGTTTAGAAAGTGGCTACAATGAGCAGTTCTTC. Amino acids: CASSLESGYNEQFF.

The gene calls are TRBV4-3 and TRBJ2-1; 10 bases map to TRBD2. V shed 3 bases, J shed 5 bases, and the junction held 7 bases outside the gene matches. The V gene's germline CDR1 is LGHNA and CDR2 YSLEER. There are 16 residues in the CDR3. The CDR3 spells CASSHDSGRPHNEQFF. CDR3 sequence (DNA): TGCGCCAGCAGCCACGATAGCGGGAGGCCCCACAATGAGCAGTTCTTC.

The table lists this clonotype with a few counts. This rearrangement joins TRBV6-2 or TRBV6-3 to TRBJ1-5; D is uncertain. Germline lookup yields CDR1 MNHEY and CDR2 SVGEGT. V gave up 10 bases and J gave up 0 bases, with 10 bases separating them. The CDR3 spans 13 residues. CDR3 DNA: TGTGCCATCCAACAGTCTAGCAATCAGCCCCAGCATTTT. This codes for CAIQQSSNQPQHF.

This rearrangement joins TRBV7-2 to TRBJ1-2; no clear D. Germline loops: CDR1 SGHTA, CDR2 FQGNSA. Trimming cost V 0 bases and J 8 bases, with 13 bases left between them. CDR3 size: 14 residues. CDR3: CASSLAVQSSGYTF. The CDR3 nucleotides are TGTGCCAGCAGCTTAGCGGTGCAGTCGTCAGGCTACACCTTC.

This clonotype occurred a few times. This chain joins TRBV20-1 and TRBJ2-3; 9 nucleotides match TRBD2. J gave up 5 bases and V 6 bases, and 12 bases lay outside the gene matches. From germline, CDR1 is DFQATT and CDR2 SNEGSKA (reference sequence). The CDR3 is 15 residues long. In DNA form, the CDR3 reads TGCAGTGCGGTATCAATAGCGGGAGTTAAAGATACGCAGTATTTT. Its protein is CSAVSIAGVKDTQYF.

This clonotype was seen repeatedly, ten times or more. The V and J genes are TRBV4-2 and TRBJ2-2; D remains unclear. The CDR3 contains 15 residues. V was clipped by 5 bases and J by 2 bases, with 12 bases between them. Germline CDR1 LGHNA, CDR2 YNFKEQ. The CDR3 sequence: CASSKATFNTGELFF. CDR3 sequence (DNA): TGTGCCAGCAGCAAAGCGACTTTCAACACCGGGGAGCTGTTTTTT.

The chain links TRBV7-9 to TRBJ2-3, with D possibly TRBD2 on 6 matching bases. The V end was cut by 1 base, the J end by 6 bases, with 17 bases between. This CDR3 is 16 amino acids long. Germline V gene lookup returns CDR1 SEHNR and CDR2 FQNEAQ (reference sequence). The CDR3, as DNA: TGTGCCAGCAGCTTAGGGGGCCCAGCGGGTCCGGATACGCAGTATTTT. It specifies CASSLGGPAGPDTQYF.

This clonotype was counted a few times. The gene calls are TRBV12-3 or TRBV12-4 and TRBJ1-2; unclear D gene. The germline V and J ends were trimmed by 6 bases and 2 bases, with 16 bases remaining between them. This CDR3 has 15 residues. The CDR3 protein is CASSRRRAKNYGYTF. The CDR3 region has the DNA TGTGCCAGCAGCCGAAGACGGGCAAAGAACTATGGCTACACCTTC.

This clonotype turned up a few times. The chain links TRBV20-1 to TRBJ2-7; D is undetermined. Trimming cost V 5 bases and J 6 bases, with 17 bases left between them. This CDR3 is built from 13 residues. Per germline, CDR1 DFQATT and CDR2 SNEGSKA (reference sequence). DNA of the CDR3: TGCAGTGCTCCCCTCGGCGCAGGTCTCGAGCAGTACTTC. It yields the protein CSAPLGAGLEQYF.

In DNA, the CDR3 is TGTGCCACGGGGACAGGTCAGCTTTACGAGCAGTACTTC. Protein sequence: CATGTGQLYEQYF. This chain connects TRBV10-3 to TRBJ2-7, with TRBD1 matching 8 bases. V lost 10 bases to trimming and J lost 4 bases; unmatched junction nucleotides: 9. The CDR3 sequence is 13 residues long. The germline gives CDR1 ENHRY, CDR2 SYGVKD.

The chain joins TRBV18 to TRBJ2-3; the match to TRBD2 covers 9 bases. The CDR3 spans 17 residues. The J segment lost 9 bases and the V segment lost 0 bases, leaving 13 bases of the junction unmatched. Germline-derived CDR1 and CDR2 are KGHSH and LQKENI. The CDR3: CASSPPGLAGNGGTQYF. The CDR3 region has the DNA TGTGCCAGCTCACCACCGGGTCTAGCGGGGAACGGGGGAACGCAGTATTTT.

The table lists this clonotype with a few counts. V gene TRBV7-2 combines with J gene TRBJ1-4; TRBD1 matches at 7 bases. J gave up 5 bases and V 6 bases, and 3 bases lay outside the gene matches. The V gene's germline CDR1 is SGHTA and CDR2 FQGNSA. CDR3 length: 13 residues. The CDR3 loop reads CASRKTGNEKLFF. The CDR3 DNA sequence: TGTGCCAGCAGGAAGACAGGGAATGAAAAACTGTTTTTT.

The chain combines TRBV30 with TRBJ2-2, with no clear D. V gave up 0 bases and J gave up 1 base, with 15 bases separating them. The CDR3 runs 17 residues. Germline V lookup: CDR1 GTSNPN, CDR2 SVGIG (reference sequence). CDR3 in DNA: TGTGCCTGGAGTGTACCTCTCGGCAGGTTGAACACCGGGGAGCTGTTTTTT. It is translated as CAWSVPLGRLNTGELFF.

The gene calls are TRBV12-3 or TRBV12-4 and TRBJ1-5, with D uncertain. The CDR3 has 14 residues. Trimming took 6 bases from V and 11 from J, leaving 20 bases between them. CDR3 sequence (DNA): TGTGCCAGCAGAGCGGACGGAACACTGGGGTCCCAGCATTTT. The encoded protein is CASRADGTLGSQHF.

The genes are TRBV7-9 and TRBJ2-3; 9 nucleotides align to TRBD2. This CDR3 is 17 amino acids long. Trimming cost V 5 bases and J 1 base; bases outside gene matches: 10. The V gene's germline CDR1 is SEHNR and CDR2 FQNEAQ (reference sequence). DNA of the CDR3: TGTGCCAGCAGCAACAAATGGACTAGCGAGGGCACAGATACGCAGTATTTT. It yields the protein CASSNKWTSEGTDTQYF.

This rearrangement joins TRBV11-2 to TRBJ1-1; D is unclear. This CDR3 comprises 13 residues. Germline CDR1 SGHAT, CDR2 FQNNGV. The germline V and J ends were trimmed by 5 bases and 3 bases, with 10 bases remaining between them. CDR3 in amino acids: CASSPSVDTEAFF. The CDR3 nucleotides are TGTGCCAGCAGCCCCTCCGTAGACACTGAAGCTTTCTTT.

This chain uses TRBV11-3 with TRBJ2-3; 9 bases are shared with TRBD1. CDR3 length: 15 amino acids. Germline CDR1 and CDR2: SGHNT and YENEEA. Losses at the gene ends were 5 bases for V and 4 bases for J; bases not matched to a gene: 7. The CDR3: CASSKGQGRADTQYF. The CDR3 DNA reads as TGTGCCAGCAGCAAGGGACAGGGACGGGCAGATACGCAGTATTTT.

The chain carries TRBV11-2 and TRBJ2-1; D is ambiguous. CDR1 is SGHAT, CDR2 FQNNGV, per germline. V was pared by 5 bases and J by 6 bases, with 2 bases between. This CDR3 is built from 10 residues. The CDR3, as DNA: TGTGCCAGCAGCATCAATGAGCAGTTCTTC. Translated: CASSINEQFF. The full variable domain, rest sourced from reference TRBV11-2 and TRBJ2-1, is EAGVAQSPRYKIIEKRQSVAFWCNPISGHATLYWYQQILGQGPKLLIQFQNNGVVDDSQLPKDRFSAERLKGVDSTLKIQPAKLEDSAVYLCASSINEQFFGPGTRLTVL.

This clonotype was detected only a few times. This sequence joins TRBV7-2 and TRBJ2-7, with 8 bases lining up with TRBD2. This CDR3 spans 15 amino acids. The ends lost 5 bases at V and 3 bases at J; junction bases unmatched: 9. Germline CDR1 SGHTA, CDR2 FQGNSA. CDR3 bases: TGTGCCAGCAGCACTGACAGCGGGGGAATCTACGAGCAGTACTTC. As protein: CASSTDSGGIYEQYF.

The V gene is TRBV4-1, the J gene TRBJ2-6; 8 bases are a match to TRBD1. J gave up 4 bases and V 4 bases, and 9 bases lay outside the gene matches. Germline V gene data show CDR1 as MGHRA and CDR2 as YSYEKL. The length of the CDR3 is 17 residues. The CDR3 nucleotides read TGCGCCAGCAGCCCGGGACAGGCTTTGGGAGGGGCCAACGTCCTGACTTTC. Its protein is CASSPGQALGGANVLTF.

This clonotype has at least ten counts. This chain connects TRBV6-2 or TRBV6-3 to TRBJ2-5; D is possibly TRBD2 (5 bases). Germline CDR1 and CDR2: MNHEY and SVGEGT. The V end lost 3 bases, the J end lost 2 bases, and 7 bases lay between the germline ends. The CDR3 totals 13 residues. CDR3 protein: CASSYRLQETQYF. In DNA form, the CDR3 reads TGTGCCAGCAGTTATAGACTACAAGAGACCCAGTACTTC.

The gene calls are TRBV6-2 or TRBV6-3 and TRBJ2-3; 8 nucleotides match TRBD2. The CDR3 loop spans 15 amino acids. Germline V gene sequence: CDR1 MNHEY, CDR2 SVGEGT. V lost 0 bases and J lost 1; bases outside the gene matches: 0. The CDR3 is CASSYSTSGTDTQYF. The DNA for the CDR3 is TGTGCCAGCAGTTACTCGACTAGCGGCACAGATACGCAGTATTTT.

This clonotype was counted a few times. This chain joins TRBV20-1 and TRBJ1-4; unclear D gene. CDR1 is DFQATT, CDR2 SNEGSKA, per germline (reference sequence). This CDR3 comprises 13 residues. The germline V and J ends were trimmed by 6 bases and 8 bases, with 16 bases remaining between them. CDR3 amino acids: CSARGTPGEKLFF. CDR3 nucleotide sequence: TGCAGTGCACGGGGAACTCCAGGAGAAAAACTGTTTTTT.

This clonotype has just a few counts. V usage is TRBV20-1 and J usage is TRBJ2-1; D gene uncertain. The V gene lost 0 bases and the J gene lost 2 bases, with 11 bases spanning the gap. There are 15 residues in the CDR3. Per the germline V gene, CDR1 is DFQATT and CDR2 is SNEGSKA (reference sequence). The CDR3, as DNA: TGCAGTGCTAGAGATTTGACGGAACCCTACAATGAGCAGTTCTTC. It is translated as CSARDLTEPYNEQFF.